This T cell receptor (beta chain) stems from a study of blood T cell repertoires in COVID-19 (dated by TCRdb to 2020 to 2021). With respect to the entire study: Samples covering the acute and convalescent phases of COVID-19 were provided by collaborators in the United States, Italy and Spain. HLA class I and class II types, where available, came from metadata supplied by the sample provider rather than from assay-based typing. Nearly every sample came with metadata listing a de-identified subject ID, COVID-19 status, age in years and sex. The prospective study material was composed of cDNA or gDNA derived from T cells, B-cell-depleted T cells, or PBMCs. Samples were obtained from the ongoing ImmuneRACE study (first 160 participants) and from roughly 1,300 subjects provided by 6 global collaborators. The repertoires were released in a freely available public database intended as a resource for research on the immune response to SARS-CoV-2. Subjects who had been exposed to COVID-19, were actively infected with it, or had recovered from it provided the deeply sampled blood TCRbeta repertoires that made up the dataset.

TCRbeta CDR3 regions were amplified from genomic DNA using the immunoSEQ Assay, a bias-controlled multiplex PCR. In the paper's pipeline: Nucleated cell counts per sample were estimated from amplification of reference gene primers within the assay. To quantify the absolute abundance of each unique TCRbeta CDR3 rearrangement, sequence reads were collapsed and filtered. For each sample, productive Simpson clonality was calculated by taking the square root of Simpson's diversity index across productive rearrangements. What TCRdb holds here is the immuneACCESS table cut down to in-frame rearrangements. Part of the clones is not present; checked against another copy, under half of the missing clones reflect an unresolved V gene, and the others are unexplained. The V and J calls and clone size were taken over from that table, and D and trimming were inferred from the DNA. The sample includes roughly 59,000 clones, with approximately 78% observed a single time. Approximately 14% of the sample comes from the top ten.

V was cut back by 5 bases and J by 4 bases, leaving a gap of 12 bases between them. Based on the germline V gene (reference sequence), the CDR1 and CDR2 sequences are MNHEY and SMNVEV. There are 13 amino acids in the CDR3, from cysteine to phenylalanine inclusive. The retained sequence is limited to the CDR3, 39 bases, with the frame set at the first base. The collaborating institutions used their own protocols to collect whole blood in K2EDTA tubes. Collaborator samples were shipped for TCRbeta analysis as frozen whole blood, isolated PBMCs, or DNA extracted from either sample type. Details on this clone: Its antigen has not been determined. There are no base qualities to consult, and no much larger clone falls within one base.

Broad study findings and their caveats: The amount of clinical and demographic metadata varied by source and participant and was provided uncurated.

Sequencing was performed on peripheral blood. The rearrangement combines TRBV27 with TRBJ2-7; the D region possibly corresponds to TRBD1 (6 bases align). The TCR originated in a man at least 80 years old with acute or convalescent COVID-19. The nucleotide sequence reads TGTGCCAGCAGTGGCCACAGGGAATACGAGCAGTACTTC. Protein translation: CASSGHREYEQYF.